Listed below are T cell receptor beta chains from one sample, sequenced in a study of blood T cell repertoires in COVID-19. Assay: immunoSEQ multiplex PCR; the TCRdb copy retains only in-frame clones and omits some. The data contain about 90,000 clones, approximately 89% of them singletons. Sequencing was carried out using peripheral blood. Receptor source: a human donor in a cohort sampled during active COVID-19. Each CDR3 is given with its conserved first and last residue. A D gene is named only where the DNA matches it firmly. Size values are once, few and many counts, or a class for expanded clones, and some rows have none.

V gene,J gene,D gene,clone size,CDR3 protein,CDR3 DNA
TRBV7-3,TRBJ2-3,NA,NA,CASSLVQDTQYF,TGTGCCAGCAGCTTAGTGCAGGATACGCAGTATTTT
TRBV10-3,TRBJ2-1,NA,NA,CAISKDGGEQFF,TGTGCCATCAGTAAAGATGGCGGTGAGCAGTTCTTC
TRBV5-6,TRBJ2-3,NA,NA,CASSSLGGSNPGTQYF,TGTGCCAGCAGCTCACTTGGCGGATCCAATCCGGGTACGCAGTATTTT
TRBV7-6,TRBJ1-6,NA,NA,CASSLGQPNSPLHF,TGTGCCAGCAGCCTCGGACAGCCGAATTCACCCCTCCACTTT
TRBV28,TRBJ1-3,NA,NA,CASRFDRSSGNTIYF,TGTGCCAGCAGATTTGACCGGAGCTCTGGAAACACCATATATTTT
TRBV27,TRBJ1-1,TRBD1,NA,CASSPQGSTEAFF,TGTGCCAGCAGTCCACAGGGGAGCACTGAAGCTTTCTTT
TRBV30,TRBJ2-2,TRBD2,once,CAWSALGGASGELFF,TGTGCCTGGAGTGCGCTCGGGGGGGCCAGCGGGGAGCTGTTTTTT
TRBV20-1,TRBJ2-7,NA,NA,CSAGDGGLTYEQYF,TGCAGTGCTGGTGACGGGGGGCTCACCTACGAGCAGTACTTC
TRBV27,TRBJ1-4,NA,NA,CASSLRQGMEKLFF,TGTGCCAGCAGTTTACGGCAGGGGATGGAAAAACTGTTTTTT
TRBV27,TRBJ1-2,NA,NA,CASSTVRTDYGYTF,TGTGCCAGCAGTACCGTTCGGACAGACTATGGCTACACCTTC
TRBV7-2,TRBJ2-2,TRBD1,NA,CASSLIGTGAKTGELFF,TGTGCCAGCAGCTTAATAGGCACAGGGGCCAAGACCGGGGAGCTGTTTTTT
TRBV7-9,TRBJ2-4,TRBD2,once,CASSLGLAGGPEDIQYF,TGTGCCAGCAGCTTAGGACTAGCGGGGGGGCCGGAGGACATTCAGTACTTC
TRBV6-5,TRBJ2-7,TRBD1,NA,CASSSRQGPYEQYF,TGTGCCAGCAGTTCCAGACAGGGGCCCTACGAGCAGTACTTC
TRBV7-2,TRBJ2-7,NA,NA,CASSLGRGSYEQYF,TGTGCCAGCAGCTTGGGGCGGGGCTCCTACGAGCAGTACTTC
TRBV7-2,TRBJ1-6,NA,NA,CASSPGPRSPLHF,TGTGCCAGCAGTCCAGGGCCCCGTTCACCCCTCCACTTT
TRBV25-1,TRBJ1-1,TRBD1,NA,CASSEGVGAGGFAEAFF,TGTGCCAGCAGTGAAGGGGTTGGGGCAGGGGGATTCGCTGAAGCTTTCTTT
TRBV7-6,TRBJ2-7,TRBD2,NA,CASSSNRAGGDEQYF,TGTGCCAGCAGCTCGAACAGGGCGGGGGGAGACGAGCAGTACTTC
TRBV2,TRBJ1-1,NA,NA,CASSEGQPEAFF,TGTGCCAGCAGTGAAGGACAGCCTGAAGCTTTCTTT
TRBV27,TRBJ2-7,NA,few,CASSRDLTGPGEQYF,TGTGCCAGCAGCCGCGATCTAACAGGGCCTGGCGAGCAGTACTTC
TRBV19,TRBJ1-2,NA,few,CASSPADTLRGYGYTF,TGTGCCAGTAGTCCAGCGGACACACTCAGGGGCTATGGCTACACCTTC
TRBV11-2,TRBJ2-7,NA,NA,CASRDWGTSNYEQYF,TGTGCCAGCAGAGATTGGGGGACATCTAATTACGAGCAGTACTTC
TRBV7-9,TRBJ1-4,TRBD1,NA,CASSTRDSNEKLFF,TGTGCCAGCAGCACCCGGGACAGTAATGAAAAACTGTTTTTT
TRBV6-6,TRBJ2-1,TRBD2,NA,CASSRSGTSGGPSYNEQFF,TGTGCCAGCAGTCGCTCAGGGACTAGCGGGGGGCCATCCTACAATGAGCAGTTCTTC
TRBV2,TRBJ1-1,NA,NA,CASSEGQFEAFF,TGTGCCAGCAGTGAAGGACAGTTTGAAGCTTTCTTT
TRBV6-6,TRBJ1-1,NA,NA,CASSWGTNTEAFF,TGTGCCAGCAGTTGGGGCACGAACACTGAAGCTTTCTTT
TRBV24-1,TRBJ2-1,NA,NA,CATSDELLPGLQFF,TGTGCCACCAGTGACGAACTTCTACCGGGACTCCAGTTCTTC
TRBV19,TRBJ1-6,NA,NA,CASSIDPGSNSPLHF,TGTGCCAGTAGTATAGATCCGGGGTCTAATTCACCCCTCCACTTT
TRBV7-2,TRBJ1-1,NA,NA,CASSFGGYTEAFF,TGTGCCAGCAGCTTCGGGGGTTACACTGAAGCTTTCTTT
TRBV7-9,TRBJ2-1,TRBD2,once,CASTLMGLAVNEQFF,TGTGCCAGCACCCTCATGGGACTAGCGGTCAATGAGCAGTTCTTC
TRBV24-1,TRBJ2-5,NA,NA,CATSESRRGPPKETQYF,TGTGCCACCAGTGAGTCCCGGAGGGGGCCCCCCAAAGAGACCCAGTACTTC
TRBV28,TRBJ2-2,NA,once,CASSSYISVNTGELFF,TGTGCCAGCAGTTCCTATATCAGCGTAAACACCGGGGAGCTGTTTTTT
TRBV6-5,TRBJ1-5,NA,NA,CASSVRTRSNQPQHF,TGTGCCAGCAGCGTCCGTACACGTAGCAATCAGCCCCAGCATTTT
TRBV7-2,TRBJ1-2,NA,NA,CASSSPGGVSTF,TGTGCCAGCAGCTCCCCCGGGGGGGTTAGCACCTTC
TRBV11-2,TRBJ2-2,TRBD2,NA,CASSLGGEFGELFF,TGTGCCAGCAGCTTGGGAGGGGAGTTCGGGGAGCTGTTTTTT
TRBV9,TRBJ2-3,NA,NA,CASSVVGGRDTDTQYF,TGTGCCAGCAGCGTAGTCGGGGGGCGCGACACAGATACGCAGTATTTT
TRBV3-1/TRBV3-2,TRBJ1-3,NA,few,CASSRGGSSGNTIYF,TGTGCCAGCAGCCGGGGAGGGAGCTCTGGAAACACCATATATTTT
TRBV27,TRBJ1-1,NA,once,CASSLTPNTEAFF,TGTGCCAGCAGTCTGACACCGAACACTGAAGCTTTCTTT
TRBV19,TRBJ2-1,NA,NA,CASSTTRTSYNEQFF,TGTGCCAGTAGTACAACTAGGACCTCCTACAATGAGCAGTTCTTC
TRBV4-1,TRBJ1-2,TRBD1,NA,CASSQGTGTRGYGYTF,TGCGCCAGCAGCCAGGGGACAGGGACACGGGGCTATGGCTACACCTTC
TRBV10-3,TRBJ1-1,NA,NA,CAISDRNRARMNTEAFF,TGTGCCATCAGTGATAGGAACAGGGCTAGAATGAACACTGAAGCTTTCTTT
TRBV5-4,TRBJ2-3,TRBD2,NA,CASSSGLAGGPDTQYF,TGTGCCAGCAGCTCGGGACTAGCGGGGGGGCCTGATACGCAGTATTTT
TRBV5-4,TRBJ1-1,NA,NA,CASPGNTEAFF,TGTGCCAGCCCGGGGAACACTGAAGCTTTCTTT
TRBV6-6,TRBJ1-2,TRBD1,NA,CASGTGGLYGYTF,TGTGCCAGTGGAACAGGGGGACTCTATGGCTACACCTTC
TRBV18,TRBJ2-7,TRBD2,NA,CASSAYASGEYEQYF,TGTGCCAGCTCAGCCTACGCGAGCGGGGAATACGAGCAGTACTTC
TRBV9,TRBJ2-1,NA,NA,CASSALDNEQFF,TGTGCCAGCAGCGCACTGGACAATGAGCAGTTCTTC
TRBV10-2,TRBJ2-7,TRBD2,once,CASSESGRGSEQYF,TGCGCCAGCAGTGAGTCCGGGAGGGGTAGCGAGCAGTACTTC
TRBV5-1,TRBJ2-2,TRBD1,NA,CASSLVSGGAKGTGELFF,TGCGCCAGCAGCTTGGTGTCAGGGGGCGCGAAGGGAACCGGGGAGCTGTTTTTT
TRBV5-1,TRBJ2-1,TRBD1,NA,CASSFSPGTGGNEQFF,TGCGCCAGCAGCTTTTCACCCGGGACAGGGGGAAATGAGCAGTTCTTC
TRBV19,TRBJ1-5,TRBD1,NA,CASSRLQGASQPQHF,TGTGCCAGTAGTCGACTACAGGGGGCAAGTCAGCCCCAGCATTTT
TRBV3-1/TRBV3-2,TRBJ2-1,TRBD2,NA,CASSTRTRVSYNEQFF,TGTGCCAGCAGCACGCGGACTAGGGTCTCCTACAATGAGCAGTTCTTC
TRBV5-1,TRBJ2-5,NA,NA,CASAWGAQTQYF,TGCGCCAGTGCGTGGGGAGCGCAGACCCAGTACTTC
TRBV24-1,TRBJ2-1,TRBD2,few,CATSDPGLAGGPGEQFF,TGTGCCACCAGTGATCCGGGACTAGCGGGGGGGCCCGGTGAGCAGTTCTTC
TRBV2,TRBJ1-1,NA,NA,CASRTYLGGGQITEAFF,TGTGCCAGCAGAACCTACCTTGGAGGAGGGCAGATCACTGAAGCTTTCTTT
TRBV6-6,TRBJ2-7,TRBD1,NA,CASSYRTGGAYEQYF,TGTGCCAGCAGTTATAGGACAGGGGGGGCCTACGAGCAGTACTTC
TRBV27,TRBJ2-7,NA,NA,CASSLDRGYEQYF,TGTGCCAGCAGTTTGGATAGGGGTTACGAGCAGTACTTC
TRBV7-2,TRBJ2-3,NA,NA,CASSPVGASTDTQYF,TGTGCCAGCAGCCCGGTGGGGGCGAGCACAGATACGCAGTATTTT
TRBV9,TRBJ2-7,TRBD1,NA,CASSVEGDRGNEQYF,TGTGCCAGCAGCGTAGAAGGGGACAGGGGGAACGAGCAGTACTTC
TRBV6-5,TRBJ2-2,NA,NA,CASRGNTGELFF,TGTGCCAGTAGAGGGAACACCGGGGAGCTGTTTTTT